These T cell receptor beta chains were read from a single sample in a study of blood T cell repertoires in COVID-19. Clones were read by immunoSEQ multiplex PCR, and TCRdb kept only the in-frame ones, dropping some. In the table there are some 14,000 clones, around 73% of which are singletons. Sequencing used peripheral blood. The receptor set was obtained from an older man with acute or convalescent COVID-19. Both conserved end residues are part of each CDR3. A D gene is named only where the DNA matches it firmly. A clone size is listed for some rows: how often the clone was seen (once, few, many), or a class if it is expanded.

D gene,J gene,V gene,clone size,CDR3 protein,CDR3 DNA
NA,TRBJ2-2,TRBV29-1,NA,CSVADTGELFF,TGCAGCGTTGCGGACACCGGGGAGCTGTTTTTT
TRBD2,TRBJ2-7,TRBV6-2/TRBV6-3,once,CASSSYSGSNEQYF,TGTGCCAGCAGTTCCTACAGCGGGAGCAACGAGCAGTACTTC
TRBD2,TRBJ2-5,TRBV28,NA,CASSSSSGRYQETQYF,TGTGCCAGCAGTTCGTCTAGCGGGAGGTACCAAGAGACCCAGTACTTC
NA,TRBJ2-7,TRBV19,few,CASSIPGTPYEQYF,TGTGCCAGTAGTATCCCCGGGACACCCTACGAGCAGTACTTC
TRBD1,TRBJ1-1,TRBV19,once,CASRGQGNTEAFF,TGTGCCAGTAGGGGACAGGGAAACACTGAAGCTTTCTTT
NA,TRBJ1-1,TRBV5-1,NA,CASSLVGGPEAFF,TGCGCCAGCAGCTTGGTCGGAGGACCCGAAGCTTTCTTT
TRBD1,TRBJ1-2,TRBV6-6,NA,CASSPRTGGMLSYGYTF,TGTGCCAGCAGTCCTCGGACAGGGGGTATGTTGAGCTATGGCTACACCTTC
TRBD2,TRBJ2-3,TRBV2,NA,CALGTSFTDTQYF,TGTGCCCTTGGGACTAGCTTCACAGATACGCAGTATTTT
NA,TRBJ1-5,TRBV6-5,NA,CASMNAGTHNQPQHF,TGTGCCAGCATGAACGCCGGGACTCATAATCAGCCCCAGCATTTT
TRBD2,TRBJ2-5,TRBV7-2,NA,CASSPVAGGRLGTQYF,TGTGCCAGCAGCCCGGTAGCGGGGGGTAGATTAGGGACCCAGTACTTC
NA,TRBJ2-5,TRBV5-8,NA,CASSSGSDPQETQYF,TGTGCCAGCAGTTCCGGGTCCGACCCACAAGAGACCCAGTACTTC
TRBD2,TRBJ2-5,TRBV6-6,NA,CASSSSGKGTQYF,TGTGCCAGCAGTTCCAGCGGGAAAGGGACCCAGTACTTC
TRBD1,TRBJ2-1,TRBV30,NA,CAWSLQTGGEQFF,TGTGCCTGGAGCCTACAAACAGGGGGTGAGCAGTTCTTC
TRBD2,TRBJ2-3,TRBV5-4,NA,CASRIAGGRTDTQYF,TGTGCCAGCAGGATAGCGGGGGGACGAACAGATACGCAGTATTTT
NA,TRBJ1-3,TRBV27,NA,CASSLSGRSGNTIYF,TGTGCCAGCAGTTTATCGGGGAGATCTGGAAACACCATATATTTT
NA,TRBJ1-1,TRBV21-1,NA,CASTQGRFCNTEAFF,TGTGCCAGTACACAGGGCAGGTTTTGTAACACTGAAGCTTTCTTT
TRBD2,TRBJ2-4,TRBV29-1,NA,CSVFLAGGKNIQYF,TGCAGCGTTTTTCTAGCGGGGGGCAAAAACATTCAGTACTTC
TRBD1,TRBJ1-4,TRBV5-4,once,CASSLAGRGLSNEKLFF,TGTGCCAGCAGCTTGGCTGGCAGGGGGCTATCTAATGAAAAACTGTTTTTT
TRBD1,TRBJ2-3,TRBV6-2/TRBV6-3,NA,CASSPGQLTDTQYF,TGTGCCAGCAGCCCGGGACAGCTCACAGATACGCAGTATTTT
TRBD1,TRBJ1-2,TRBV6-5,NA,CASSYSWTGGGYTF,TGTGCCAGCAGTTACTCCTGGACAGGAGGAGGCTACACCTTC
NA,TRBJ1-2,TRBV7-9,NA,CASSLAYENSGYTF,TGTGCCAGCAGCTTAGCGTATGAAAATAGCGGCTACACCTTC
TRBD2,TRBJ2-2,TRBV15,NA,CATSRGVQGGSTGELFF,TGTGCCACCAGCAGAGGGGTCCAGGGAGGGAGCACCGGGGAGCTGTTTTTT
TRBD2,TRBJ2-3,TRBV11-2,NA,CASRRITSGPGDTQYF,TGTGCCAGCAGGAGAATTACTAGCGGTCCGGGGGATACGCAGTATTTT
TRBD2,TRBJ2-7,TRBV7-8,NA,CASSLGLAGISYEQYF,TGTGCCAGCAGCTTAGGGCTAGCGGGGATCTCCTACGAGCAGTACTTC
NA,TRBJ1-4,TRBV7-9,NA,CASSPPGGSTNEKLFF,TGTGCCAGCAGCCCTCCCGGGGGTTCAACTAATGAAAAACTGTTTTTT
TRBD1,TRBJ1-2,TRBV30,NA,CATSGQGFSGYTF,TGTGCGACGTCTGGACAGGGGTTCAGTGGCTACACCTTC
NA,TRBJ2-7,TRBV6-5,once,CASSLGLSGSF,TGTGCCAGCAGCCTCGGACTGTCGGGGTCGTTC
NA,TRBJ1-2,TRBV14,NA,CASSQVRQGGGYTF,TGTGCCAGCAGCCAAGTACGCCAGGGTGGTGGCTACACCTTC
TRBD2,TRBJ2-3,TRBV9,NA,CASSPRLAGGVDTQYF,TGTGCCAGCAGCCCCCGACTAGCGGGAGGGGTAGATACGCAGTATTTT
NA,TRBJ2-7,TRBV7-8,NA,CASSPETVYEQYF,TGTGCCAGCAGCCCAGAGACAGTCTACGAGCAGTACTTC
TRBD1,TRBJ1-2,TRBV6-5,NA,CASSYLDRRGGYTF,TGTGCCAGCAGTTATCTGGACAGGCGGGGAGGCTACACCTTC
NA,TRBJ2-3,TRBV28,once,CASSSSRTDTQYF,TGTGCCAGCAGTTCCTCTCGCACAGATACGCAGTATTTT
NA,TRBJ1-1,TRBV6-5,NA,CASSYPTATEAFF,TGTGCCAGCAGTTACCCCACAGCCACTGAAGCTTTCTTT
TRBD1,TRBJ2-5,TRBV12-3/TRBV12-4,NA,CASSRTGGETQYF,TGTGCCAGCAGCAGGACAGGGGGAGAGACCCAGTACTTC
NA,TRBJ2-1,TRBV29-1,NA,CSVETVYNEQFF,TGCAGCGTTGAAACAGTCTACAATGAGCAGTTCTTC
NA,TRBJ2-3,TRBV30,NA,CAWSSGAGQRRDTQYF,TGTGCCTGGAGCTCAGGGGCAGGCCAGAGAAGAGATACGCAGTATTTT
NA,TRBJ1-2,TRBV27,NA,CASSLQGTTGYTF,TGTGCCAGCAGTTTACAGGGGACGACAGGCTACACCTTC
TRBD2,TRBJ2-7,TRBV9,NA,CASSVSGREGHEQYF,TGTGCCAGCAGCGTGTCGGGGCGGGAGGGCCACGAGCAGTACTTC
NA,TRBJ2-1,TRBV29-1,NA,CSVELLVGNSEQFF,TGCAGCGTTGAGCTCCTGGTCGGGAACAGTGAGCAGTTCTTC
NA,TRBJ2-5,TRBV5-1,NA,CASSLAGTTETQYF,TGCGCCAGCAGCTTGGCCGGGACAACGGAGACCCAGTACTTC
NA,TRBJ2-6,TRBV7-2,NA,CASSPGSGANVLTF,TGTGCCAGCAGCCCAGGGTCTGGGGCCAACGTCCTGACTTTC
TRBD1,TRBJ1-3,TRBV2,NA,CASSTGTAGNTIYF,TGTGCCAGCAGTACCGGGACAGCTGGAAACACCATATATTTT
TRBD2,TRBJ2-7,TRBV5-1,NA,CASSLVGTSGGDPYEQYF,TGCGCCAGCAGCTTGGTGGGGACTAGCGGGGGGGACCCCTACGAGCAGTACTTC
NA,TRBJ1-1,TRBV11-2,NA,CASIPSPSGENTEAFF,TGTGCCAGCATCCCTTCACCTTCCGGGGAGAACACTGAAGCTTTCTTT
NA,TRBJ1-1,TRBV10-2,NA,CASSPFRGNTEAFF,TGCGCCAGCAGCCCATTCAGGGGGAACACTGAAGCTTTCTTT
TRBD1,TRBJ1-2,TRBV6-1,NA,CASSEQGAFGYTF,TGTGCCAGCAGTGAACAGGGGGCTTTTGGCTACACCTTC
NA,TRBJ1-2,TRBV18,NA,CASSPRTDTNYGYTF,TGTGCCAGCTCCCCGCGGACTGATACTAACTATGGCTACACCTTC